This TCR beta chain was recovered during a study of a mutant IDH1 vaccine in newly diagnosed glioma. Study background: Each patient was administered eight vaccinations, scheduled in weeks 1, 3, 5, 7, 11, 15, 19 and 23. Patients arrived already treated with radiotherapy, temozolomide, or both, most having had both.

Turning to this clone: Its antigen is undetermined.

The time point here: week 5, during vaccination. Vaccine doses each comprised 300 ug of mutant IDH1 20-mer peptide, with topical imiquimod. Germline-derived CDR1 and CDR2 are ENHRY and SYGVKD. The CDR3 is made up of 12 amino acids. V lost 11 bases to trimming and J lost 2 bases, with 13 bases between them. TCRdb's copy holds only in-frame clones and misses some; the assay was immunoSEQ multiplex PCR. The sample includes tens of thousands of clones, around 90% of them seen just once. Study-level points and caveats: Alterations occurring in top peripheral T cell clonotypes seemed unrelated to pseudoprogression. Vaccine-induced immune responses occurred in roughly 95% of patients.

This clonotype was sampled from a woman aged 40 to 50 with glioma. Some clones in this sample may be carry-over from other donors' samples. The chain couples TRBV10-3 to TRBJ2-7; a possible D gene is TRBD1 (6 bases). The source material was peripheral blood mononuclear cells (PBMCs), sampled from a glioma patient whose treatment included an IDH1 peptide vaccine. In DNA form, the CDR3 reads TGTGCCGCCCAGGGGTCCCCCTACGAGCAGTACTTC. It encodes CAAQGSPYEQYF.